This TCR beta chain emerged from a study of cytomegalovirus exposure and HLA in healthy donors. Per the germline V gene, CDR1 is LGHNA and CDR2 is YSLEER. The CDR3 sequence is 16 residues long. V lost 0 bases to trimming and J lost 3 bases; unmatched junction nucleotides: 8. Amplification used 60 Vbeta primers and 13 Jbeta primers. The method was immunoSEQ multiplex PCR; TCRdb's version includes in-frame clones alone and lacks a portion of them. This sample has about 180,000 clones, with approximately 73% found just once. The sample consisted of PBMCs. The genes are TRBV4-3 and TRBJ2-7, with 7 bases lining up with TRBD1. The receptor was derived from a woman aged 30 to 39 in good health and CMV-seropositive. The CDR3 is CASSQDRETGSYEQYF. The DNA of the CDR3 is TGCGCCAGCAGCCAAGATAGGGAGACAGGGAGCTACGAGCAGTACTTC.